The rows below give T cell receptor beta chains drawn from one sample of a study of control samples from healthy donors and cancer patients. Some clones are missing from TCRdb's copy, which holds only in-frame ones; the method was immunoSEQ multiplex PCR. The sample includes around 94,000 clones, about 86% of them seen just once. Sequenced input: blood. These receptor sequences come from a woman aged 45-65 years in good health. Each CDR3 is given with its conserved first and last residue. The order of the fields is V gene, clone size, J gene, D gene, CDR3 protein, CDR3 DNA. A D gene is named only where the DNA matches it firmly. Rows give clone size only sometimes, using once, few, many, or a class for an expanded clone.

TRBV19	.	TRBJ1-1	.	CASWSFGTEAFF	TGTGCCAGTTGGTCCTTCGGGACTGAAGCTTTCTTT
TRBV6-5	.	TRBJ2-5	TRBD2	CASSPTSGGETQYF	TGTGCCAGCAGTCCGACTAGCGGGGGAGAGACCCAGTACTTC
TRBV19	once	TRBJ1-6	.	CASSRGTGDNSPLHF	TGTGCCAGTAGTAGGGGGACCGGAGATAATTCACCCCTCCACTTT
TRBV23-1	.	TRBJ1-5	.	CASSLEGDGQRIAISNQPQHF	TGCGCCAGCAGTCTTGAGGGGGACGGACAAAGGATAGCGATAAGCAATCAGCCCCAGCATTTT
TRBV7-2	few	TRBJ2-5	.	CASSPTQETQYF	TGTGCCAGCAGCCCAACCCAAGAGACCCAGTACTTC
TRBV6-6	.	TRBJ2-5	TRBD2	CASGRDSLRQGETQYF	TGTGCCAGCGGGAGGGACTCACTCAGGCAGGGAGAGACCCAGTACTTC
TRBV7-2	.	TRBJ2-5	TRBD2	CASSRSGRGAKTQYF	TGTGCCAGCAGCCGGTCTGGGCGGGGGGCGAAGACCCAGTACTTC
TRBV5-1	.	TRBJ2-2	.	CASSSLGSNTGELFF	TGCGCCAGCAGCAGCCTCGGGTCGAACACCGGGGAGCTGTTTTTT
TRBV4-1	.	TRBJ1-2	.	CASSQDWGVAYGYTF	TGCGCCAGCAGCCAAGATTGGGGAGTCGCCTATGGCTACACCTTC
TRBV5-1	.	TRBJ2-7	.	CASSSLVADEQYF	TGCGCCAGCAGCTCCCTAGTGGCTGACGAGCAGTACTTC
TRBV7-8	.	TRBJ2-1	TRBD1	CASSLAPGGSYNEQFF	TGTGCCAGCAGCTTAGCTCCAGGGGGCTCCTACAATGAGCAGTTCTTC
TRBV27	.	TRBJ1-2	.	CASRGEGNYGYTF	TGTGCCAGTCGGGGAGAGGGGAACTATGGCTACACCTTC
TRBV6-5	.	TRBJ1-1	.	CASSYYQGFLEAFF	TGTGCCAGCAGTTATTATCAGGGATTCCTTGAAGCTTTCTTT
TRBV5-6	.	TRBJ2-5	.	CASSLTVQEAQYF	TGTGCCAGCAGCTTGACGGTTCAGGAGGCCCAGTACTTC
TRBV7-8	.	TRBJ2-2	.	CASSLQGLAGELFF	TGTGCCAGCAGCTTGCAGGGGTTGGCCGGGGAGCTGTTTTTT
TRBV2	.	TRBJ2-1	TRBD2	CASTGNGLAGGREQFF	TGTGCCAGCACTGGGAACGGACTAGCGGGAGGGCGGGAGCAGTTCTTC
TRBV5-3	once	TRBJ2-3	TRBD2	CARSLAGVIDTQYF	TGTGCCAGAAGCTTAGCGGGAGTAATAGATACGCAGTATTTT
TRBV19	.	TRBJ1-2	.	CASRRAEANYGYTF	TGTGCCAGTAGGCGCGCCGAAGCTAACTATGGCTACACCTTC
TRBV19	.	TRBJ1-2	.	CASSPQGLYGYTF	TGTGCCAGTAGTCCCCAGGGGCTCTATGGCTACACCTTC
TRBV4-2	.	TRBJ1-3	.	CASSQPNTREGNTIYF	TGTGCCAGCAGCCAACCTAACACCCGGGAGGGAAACACCATATATTTT
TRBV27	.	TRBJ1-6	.	CASRSRGDRIFNSPLHF	TGTGCCAGCAGAAGTAGGGGAGACAGGATTTTTAATTCACCCCTCCACTTT
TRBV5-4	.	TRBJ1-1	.	CASSLLKGVNTEAFF	TGTGCCAGCAGCTTGTTGAAGGGGGTGAACACTGAAGCTTTCTTT
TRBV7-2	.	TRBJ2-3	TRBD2	CASSLDRTSADTQYF	TGTGCCAGCAGCTTAGACCGTACTAGCGCAGATACGCAGTATTTT
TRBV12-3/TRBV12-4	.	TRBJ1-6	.	CASTWGDSPLHF	TGTGCCAGCACCTGGGGGGACTCACCCCTCCACTTT
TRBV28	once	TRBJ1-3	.	CASHHGGAGNTIYF	TGTGCCAGCCACCACGGGGGCGCGGGAAACACCATATATTTT
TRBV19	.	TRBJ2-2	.	CASSLWNTGELFF	TGTGCCAGTAGTCTATGGAACACCGGGGAGCTGTTTTTT
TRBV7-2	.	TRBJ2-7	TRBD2	CASSSIAGEQYF	TGTGCCAGCAGCTCCATAGCGGGGGAGCAGTACTTC
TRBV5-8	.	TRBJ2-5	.	CASSFMVGETQYF	TGTGCCAGCAGCTTCATGGTGGGAGAGACCCAGTACTTC
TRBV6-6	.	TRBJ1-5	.	CASKSPDQPQHF	TGTGCCAGCAAATCACCCGACCAGCCCCAGCATTTT
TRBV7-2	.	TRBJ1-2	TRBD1	CASSSGQGATGYTF	TGTGCCAGCAGCTCTGGACAGGGGGCGACTGGCTACACCTTC
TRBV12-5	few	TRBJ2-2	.	CASGLDGELFF	TGTGCTAGTGGTTTGGACGGGGAGCTGTTTTTT
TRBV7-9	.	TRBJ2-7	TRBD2	CASSHRSGRRYEQYF	TGTGCCAGCAGCCATCGTAGCGGGAGGCGCTACGAGCAGTACTTC
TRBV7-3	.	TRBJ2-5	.	CASSRQVQETQYF	TGTGCCAGCAGCAGACAAGTACAAGAGACCCAGTACTTC
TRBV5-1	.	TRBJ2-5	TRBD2	CASSLGRLRLALRQTQYF	TGCGCCAGCAGCTTGGGGCGTTTGAGACTAGCCCTGCGGCAGACCCAGTACTTC
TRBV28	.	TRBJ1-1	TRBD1	CASSSPGTGGTEAFF	TGTGCCAGCAGTTCCCCCGGGACAGGGGGCACTGAAGCTTTCTTT
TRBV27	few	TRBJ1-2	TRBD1	CASSPQGGRYGYTF	TGTGCCAGCAGTCCCCAAGGGGGCAGGTACGGCTACACCTTC
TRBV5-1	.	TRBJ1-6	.	CASSLVGDNGSPLHF	TGCGCCAGCAGCTTGGTGGGGGATAACGGTTCACCCCTCCACTTT
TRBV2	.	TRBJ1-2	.	CASGGPDRNFYGYTF	TGTGCCAGCGGGGGTCCGGACAGAAATTTCTATGGCTACACCTTC
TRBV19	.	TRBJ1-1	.	CASRGWGNTEAFF	TGTGCCAGTAGGGGGTGGGGCAACACTGAAGCTTTCTTT
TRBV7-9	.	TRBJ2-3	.	CASSQGERGLRDTQYF	TGTGCCAGCAGCCAGGGGGAGCGGGGGCTTCGGGATACGCAGTATTTT
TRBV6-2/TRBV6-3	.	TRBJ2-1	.	CASSSLADNEQFF	TGTGCCAGCAGTTCCCTCGCCGACAATGAGCAGTTCTTC
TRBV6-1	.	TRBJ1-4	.	CASSEAGEGEKLFF	TGTGCCAGCAGTGAAGCGGGAGAAGGTGAAAAACTGTTTTTT
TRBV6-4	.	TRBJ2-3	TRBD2	CASSTYSGESTDTQYF	TGTGCCAGCAGTACTTATAGCGGGGAGAGCACAGATACGCAGTATTTT
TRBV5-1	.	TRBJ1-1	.	CASRAGPRNTEAFF	TGCGCCAGCAGGGCGGGACCCAGGAACACTGAAGCTTTCTTT
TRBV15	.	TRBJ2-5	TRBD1	CATSRHVGQGARGTQYF	TGTGCCACCAGCAGACATGTGGGACAGGGGGCGCGGGGGACCCAGTACTTC
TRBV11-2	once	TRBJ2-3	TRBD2	CASSLTLAGKDTQYF	TGTGCCAGCAGCTTAACACTAGCGGGAAAAGATACGCAGTATTTT
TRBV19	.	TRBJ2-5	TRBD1	CASASTGGQETQYF	TGTGCCTCCGCCTCGACAGGGGGCCAAGAGACCCAGTACTTC
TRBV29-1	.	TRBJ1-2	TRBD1	CSVRQGYSDGYTF	TGCAGCGTACGACAGGGGTATTCGGATGGCTACACCTTC
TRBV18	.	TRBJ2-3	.	CASSPLGTFSTDTQYF	TGTGCCAGCTCACCATTGGGGACCTTTAGCACAGATACGCAGTATTTT
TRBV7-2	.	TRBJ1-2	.	CASSSQGTGVNYGYTF	TGTGCCAGCAGCTCTCAAGGTACAGGAGTTAACTATGGCTACACCTTC
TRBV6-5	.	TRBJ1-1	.	CASEGVMNTEAFF	TGTGCCAGCGAAGGCGTAATGAACACTGAAGCTTTCTTT
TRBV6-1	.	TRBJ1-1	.	CASSDRAANTEAFF	TGTGCCAGCAGTGACAGGGCCGCCAACACTGAAGCTTTCTTT
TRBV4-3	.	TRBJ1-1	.	CASSQHTGDTEAFF	TGCGCCAGCAGCCAACACACGGGAGACACTGAAGCTTTCTTT
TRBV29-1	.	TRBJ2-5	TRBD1	CSAKDRVQETQYF	TGCAGCGCCAAGGACAGGGTCCAAGAGACCCAGTACTTC
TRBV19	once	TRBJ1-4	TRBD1	CASRPFGTANEKLFF	TGTGCCAGTAGGCCTTTTGGGACAGCTAATGAAAAACTGTTTTTT